Reported below is one T cell receptor beta chain. Its target is not known. The time point: week 5, during vaccination. With topical imiquimod, each dose of the vaccine consisted of 300 ug of mutant IDH1 20-mer peptide. In every donor, the tumor was a new WHO grade 3 or 4 IDH1-mutant, ATRX-lost astrocytoma. Clones were sequenced by immunoSEQ multiplex PCR, and TCRdb holds only the in-frame ones, with some missing. The table records approximately 61,000 clones, about 86% of them present only once. The data belong to a study of a mutant IDH1 vaccine in newly diagnosed glioma. Study as a whole: With temozolomide cycles, or 4-6 weeks after radiotherapy alone, vaccination was started. Most patients had received both radiotherapy and temozolomide, the prior options being radiotherapy, temozolomide, or both.

Notes on the study in general: Vaccination elicited immune responses in around 92% of patients.

The sample consisted of PBMCs, taken from a glioma patient whose treatment included an IDH1 peptide vaccine. This sequence originates from a woman in her fifties or sixties with glioma.

CDR3 sequence reads: CASSLGRHTEAFF. The DNA of the CDR3 is TGCGCCAGCAGCTTGGGACGGCACACTGAAGCTTTCTTT. V is TRBV5-1 and J is TRBJ1-1, with D unresolved. CDR1 is SGHRS, CDR2 YFSETQ, per germline. The germline V and J ends were trimmed by 0 bases and 3 bases, with 6 bases remaining between them. The CDR3 runs 13 residues.